The clone carrying this TCR beta chain was seen a handful of times. The sample originates from a study of CD8 T cells in ankylosing spondylitis. Via MiXCR, TCRdb re-called the 5' RACE reads, giving one row per CDR3 protein. The data contain 250,000 or so distinct CDR3 sequences, roughly a tenth of them singletons. This TCR derives from a male donor with ankylosing spondylitis or in good health (not recorded which). Sequences were obtained from blood, either unsorted or a sorted T cell fraction (not recorded which).

CDR3 protein: CASSRMTGAPMNTEAFF. The CDR3 coding sequence is TGTGCCAGCAGTCGCATGACAGGGGCTCCCATGAACACTGAAGCTTTCTTT. The gene calls are TRBV6-1 and TRBJ1-1; 8 bases line up with TRBD1. V shed 5 bases and J 0 bases; nucleotides not matched to a gene: 11. Germline V CDR1 and CDR2: MNHNS, SASEGT. The CDR3 contains 17 residues.